These 28 T cell receptor beta chains were sequenced from one sample in a study of CXCR3-negative and CXCR3-positive naive CD8 T cells. Regarding the study as a whole: Naive cells positive for CXCR3 carried more hydrophobic TRB CDR3s than CXCR3-negative ones.

What these receptors recognize is not known. TRB cDNA was prepared as libraries by UMI-labeled 5' RACE. Using the 5' RACE reads, TCRdb records one entry per CDR3 protein without DNA. The sample shows 50,000 to 65,000 distinct CDR3 sequences, and around 0.75% sits with its ten largest clones. The sample consisted of naive CXCR3+ CD8+ T cells from blood. Subset reported: CD45RO-CCR7+CD27+CD95- naive CD8+ T cells expressing CXCR3 (TNR3+). The receptors were sampled from a human donor in good health. Some clones in this sample may be carry-over from other donors' samples.

CDR3 sequence reads: CASSSPSGGRFTDTQYF. The chain is built from TRBV6-6 and TRBJ2-3; TCRdb's assignment of TRBD1 cannot be checked, as there is no DNA. The CDR3 covers 17 residues. Germline V gene lookup returns CDR1 MNHNY and CDR2 SVGAGI (reference sequence).

V is TRBV12-3 or TRBV12-4 and J is TRBJ2-3; the TCRdb call, TRBD1, lacks DNA for checking. The CDR3 totals 13 residues. The CDR3 loop is CASTRGSTDTQYF.

The chain uses TRBV5-1 and TRBJ1-5; with no DNA, the TCRdb D assignment of TRBD1 cannot be verified. The CDR3 spans 16 residues. Germline CDR1 is SGHRS and CDR2 is YFSETQ. The CDR3 sequence: CASRPGTGTYRRPQHF.

The chain recombines TRBV7-9 with TRBJ2-3. The CDR3 is 14 residues long. Germline V gene lookup returns CDR1 SEHNR and CDR2 FQNEAQ (reference sequence). CDR3 protein: CASRSGGNTDTQYF.

The chain recombines TRBV25-1 with TRBJ2-1; the TCRdb D gene call, TRBD1, has no DNA to confirm it. The CDR3 extends over 15 amino acids. From germline, CDR1 is MGHDK and CDR2 SYGVNS. The CDR3 sequence is CASSAQDRVGNEQFF.

The chain combines TRBV7-3 with TRBJ1-1; TCRdb calls TRBD1, which cannot be checked without DNA. Germline CDR1 SGHTA, CDR2 FQGTGA. The CDR3 runs to 16 residues. The CDR3 spells CASSAIRQLRGTEAFF.

The chain combines TRBV28 with TRBJ2-7. This CDR3 has 12 amino acids. In germline, CDR1 is MDHEN, CDR2 SYDVKM. CDR3 protein: CASSLTGKEEYF.

V usage is TRBV29-1 and J usage is TRBJ2-1; checking the TCRdb D call of TRBD2 is not possible without DNA. Per germline, CDR1 SQVTM and CDR2 ANQGSEA. The CDR3 spans 16 residues. The CDR3 region is CSVYGTSGRGYNEQFF.

The chain recombines TRBV12-3 or TRBV12-4 with TRBJ2-3; the TCRdb D gene call, TRBD1, has no DNA to confirm it. The CDR3 extends over 15 amino acids. CDR3 loop: CASSSPNDRAGTQYF.

This sequence joins TRBV20-1 and TRBJ2-5; TCRdb indicates TRBD1, and absent DNA this call remains unverified. Germline values: CDR1 DFQATT, CDR2 SNEGSKA (reference sequence). The CDR3 runs 14 residues. The CDR3 here is CSGNDRVDQETQYF.

CDR3 amino acids: CASSLQGLPYSGANVLTF. This chain connects TRBV7-3 to TRBJ2-6; the D call of TRBD2 rests on TCRdb alone, since no DNA is present to check it. CDR1 is SGHTA, CDR2 FQGTGA, per germline. The CDR3 spans 18 residues.

The chain carries TRBV12-3 or TRBV12-4 and TRBJ1-1. The CDR3 length is 15 residues. The CDR3 region is CASSNSQGGHTEAFF.

The gene calls are TRBV5-5 and TRBJ2-5; TCRdb gives TRBD1 as the D gene, but with no DNA this cannot be confirmed. The CDR3 is 15 residues long. The germline V gene has CDR1 SGHKS and CDR2 YYEKEE (reference sequence). The CDR3 here is CASSSTGNTQETQYF.

The chain combines TRBV4-3 with TRBJ1-4. The CDR3 length is 17 residues. Germline V lookup: CDR1 LGHNA, CDR2 YSLEER. The CDR3: CASSPEGAGDYDEKLFF.

This sequence joins TRBV5-5 and TRBJ1-2; the D call of TRBD1 rests on TCRdb alone, since no DNA is present to check it. This CDR3 region has 15 residues. Germline V gives CDR1 SGHKS, CDR2 YYEKEE (reference sequence). CDR3 in amino acids: CASSLGTGRDYGYTF.

This chain joins TRBV28 and TRBJ2-7. The CDR3 spans 12 residues. Per germline, CDR1 MDHEN and CDR2 SYDVKM. The CDR3: CASRNTRYEQYF.

The rearrangement joins TRBV7-9 to TRBJ2-7; TCRdb's D gene call, TRBD1, goes unchecked for lack of DNA. Germline lookup yields CDR1 SEHNR and CDR2 FQNEAQ (reference sequence). The CDR3 covers 13 residues. CDR3 amino acids: CASTQTASYEQYF.

V and J are TRBV5-1 and TRBJ1-4; TCRdb's assignment of TRBD1 cannot be checked, as there is no DNA. The CDR3 is 15 residues long. Germline values: CDR1 SGHRS, CDR2 YFSETQ. The CDR3 loop reads CASSSRTGGDEKLFF.

The rearrangement links TRBV10-1 to TRBJ2-7; the TRBD1 assignment by TCRdb is unverifiable without DNA. Germline values: CDR1 WNHNN, CDR2 SYGVQD (reference sequence). The CDR3 consists of 15 residues. The CDR3 spells CASSESGTGPPEQYF.

The chain couples TRBV29-1 to TRBJ2-2; lacking DNA, the TRBD1 call made by TCRdb goes unchecked. CDR1 is SQVTM and CDR2 is ANQGSEA in the germline V gene. The CDR3 covers 13 residues. The CDR3 protein is CSVEPGETGELFF.

The chain uses TRBV29-1 and TRBJ2-6; the TCRdb call, TRBD1, lacks DNA for checking. Per the germline V gene, CDR1 is SQVTM and CDR2 is ANQGSEA. CDR3 length: 14 residues. The CDR3 sequence: CSAPTDSGANVLTF.

The gene calls are TRBV4-3 and TRBJ2-5; the D call from TCRdb, TRBD1, cannot be confirmed without DNA. This CDR3 is 15 amino acids long. Germline V gene lookup returns CDR1 LGHNA and CDR2 YSLEER. The CDR3 reads CASSQNPDESETQYF.

This chain uses TRBV4-3 with TRBJ2-2; the TCRdb call, TRBD2, lacks DNA for checking. CDR3 length: 15 residues. Per the germline V gene, CDR1 is LGHNA and CDR2 is YSLEER. Here the CDR3 reads CASSQTSSLAGELFF.

The rearrangement links TRBV14 to TRBJ2-7; absent DNA, TCRdb's TRBD2 call cannot be checked. Germline-derived CDR1 and CDR2 are SGHDN and FVKESK. The CDR3 is made up of 14 amino acids. The CDR3 protein is CASSQVASGDKQYF. The variable domain in full, completed from reference TRBV14 and TRBJ2-7, reads EAGVTQFPSHSVIEKGQTVTLRCDPISGHDNLYWYRRVMGKEIKFLLHFVKESKQDESGMPNNRFLAERTGGTYSTLKVQPAELEDSGVYFCASSQVASGDKQYFGPGTRLTVT.

The genes are TRBV25-1 and TRBJ2-7. The CDR3 sequence is 12 residues long. CDR1 is MGHDK and CDR2 is SYGVNS in the germline V gene. The CDR3: CASSETGYEQYF.

CDR3 amino acids: CASSLSYEQFF. The chain couples TRBV5-1 to TRBJ2-1. Per germline, CDR1 SGHRS and CDR2 YFSETQ. The CDR3 runs 11 residues.

The J gene is TRBJ1-1, the V gene TRBV7-9; the D call of TRBD1 rests on TCRdb alone, since no DNA is present to check it. Looked up from germline, CDR1 is SEHNR and CDR2 is FQNEAQ (reference sequence). This CDR3 is built from 16 residues. This CDR3 reads CASTQPGTYQGAEAFF.

The rearrangement uses TRBV30 and TRBJ1-1. Germline V gene sequence: CDR1 GTSNPN, CDR2 SVGIG (reference sequence). The CDR3 length is 17 residues. CDR3 sequence: CAWTYEVRFQSNTEAFF.